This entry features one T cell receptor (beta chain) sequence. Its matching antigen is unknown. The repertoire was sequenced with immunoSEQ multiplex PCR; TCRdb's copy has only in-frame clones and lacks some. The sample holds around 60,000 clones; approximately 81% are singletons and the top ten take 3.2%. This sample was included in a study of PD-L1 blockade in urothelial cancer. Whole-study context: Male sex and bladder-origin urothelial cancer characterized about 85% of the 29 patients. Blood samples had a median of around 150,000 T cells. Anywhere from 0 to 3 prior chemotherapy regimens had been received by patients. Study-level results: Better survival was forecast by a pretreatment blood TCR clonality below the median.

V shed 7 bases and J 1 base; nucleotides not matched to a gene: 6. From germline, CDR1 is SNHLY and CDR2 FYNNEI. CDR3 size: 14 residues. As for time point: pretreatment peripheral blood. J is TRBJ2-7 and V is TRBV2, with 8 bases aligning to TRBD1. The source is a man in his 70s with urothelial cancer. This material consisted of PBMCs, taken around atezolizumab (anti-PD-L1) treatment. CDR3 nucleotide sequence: TGTGCCAGCAAGCCGGACAGGGTTTCCTACGAGCAGTACTTC. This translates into CASKPDRVSYEQYF. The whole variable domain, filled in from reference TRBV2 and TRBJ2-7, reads EPEVTQTPSHQVTQMGQEVILRCVPISNHLYFYWYRQILGQKVEFLVSFYNNEISEKSEIFDDQFSVERPDGSNFTLKIRSTKLEDSAMYFCASKPDRVSYEQYFGPGTRLTVT.